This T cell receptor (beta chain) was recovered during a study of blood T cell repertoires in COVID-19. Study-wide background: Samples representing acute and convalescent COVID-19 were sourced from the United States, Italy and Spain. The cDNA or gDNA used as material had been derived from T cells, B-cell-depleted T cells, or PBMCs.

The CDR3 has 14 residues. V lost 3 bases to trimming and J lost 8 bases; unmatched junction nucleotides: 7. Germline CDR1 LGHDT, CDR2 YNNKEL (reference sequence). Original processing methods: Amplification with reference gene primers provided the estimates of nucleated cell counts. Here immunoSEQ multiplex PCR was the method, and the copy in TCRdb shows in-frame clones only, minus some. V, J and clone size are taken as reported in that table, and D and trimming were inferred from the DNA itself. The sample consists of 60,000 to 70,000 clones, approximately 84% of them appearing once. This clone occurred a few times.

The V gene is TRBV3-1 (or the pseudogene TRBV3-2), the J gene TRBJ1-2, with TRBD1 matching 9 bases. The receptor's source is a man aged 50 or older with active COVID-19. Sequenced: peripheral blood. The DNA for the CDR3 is TGTGCCAGCAGCCAGACACAGGGGGCGCAGGGCTACACCTTC. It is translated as CASSQTQGAQGYTF.